Following are 19 T cell receptor beta chains from one sample sequenced in a study of T-cell reconstitution after alpha-beta-depleted transplantation in children. Unique molecular identifiers were used to barcode this TCRbeta library. TCRdb passed the PCR reads through MiXCR, listing each CDR3 protein once. Among around 94,000 distinct CDR3 sequences, less than 6% were seen once, and the ten largest hold roughly 5.5%. The sample here was PBMCs, mostly from graft donor cells, taken 60 days after TCRalphabeta/CD19-depleted stem cell transplant. Every receptor here comes from a female patient aged 2 to 10 who had a stem cell transplant for Fanconi anemia, so the T cells may come from the graft donor.

There are many counts of this clonotype. The chain joins TRBV4-1 to TRBJ2-2; the D is unclear. Per germline, CDR1 MGHRA and CDR2 YSYEKL. Trimming took off 0 bases at V and 2 bases at J, with 10 bases between the two ends. This CDR3 region has 16 residues. CDR3 sequence (DNA): TGCGCCAGCAGCCAAGAAGGACGGATAAACACCGGGGAGCTGTTTTTT. It specifies CASSQEGRINTGELFF.

The chain carries TRBV30 and TRBJ2-2, with D uncertain. Trimming stripped 0 bases from V and 5 bases from J, with 7 bases between. Looked up from germline, CDR1 is GTSNPN and CDR2 is SVGIG (reference sequence). This CDR3 is built from 13 residues. The CDR3 DNA reads TGTGCCTGGAGTGTAATTACGACCGGGGAGCTGTTTTTT. This codes for CAWSVITTGELFF.

This clonotype was recorded at least ten times. The chain has TRBV11-2 and TRBJ2-2; 8 positions agree with TRBD2. This CDR3 region has 17 residues. V lost 5 bases to trimming and J lost 6 bases; unmatched junction nucleotides: 14. CDR1 SGHAT and CDR2 FQNNGV come from the germline V gene. This CDR3 is CASSIHFGGARAGELFF. The DNA for the CDR3 is TGTGCCAGCAGCATACACTTCGGGGGGGCGAGGGCCGGGGAGCTGTTTTTT. Full variable domain (missing parts from reference TRBV11-2 and TRBJ2-2): EAGVAQSPRYKIIEKRQSVAFWCNPISGHATLYWYQQILGQGPKLLIQFQNNGVVDDSQLPKDRFSAERLKGVDSTLKIQPAKLEDSAVYLCASSIHFGGARAGELFFGEGSRLTVL.

This chain uses TRBV6-1 with TRBJ2-1; D remains ambiguous. Trimming removed 8 bases at V and 5 bases at J, with 13 bases between. CDR1 and CDR2 from the germline V gene are MNHNS and SASEGT. CDR3 length equals 13 residues. CDR3 nucleotides: TGTGCCAGCCGAGACTCGCTCCACAATGAGCAGTTCTTC. Protein product: CASRDSLHNEQFF.

This clonotype was seen ten or more times. The chain recombines TRBV12-3 or TRBV12-4 with TRBJ1-6, with D possibly matching TRBD1 (5 bases). This CDR3 comprises 13 residues. Trimming removed 3 bases from V and 9 bases from J, with 9 bases in between. CDR3 protein: CASSFRGSSPLHF. CDR3 bases: TGTGCCAGCAGTTTTCGGGGGAGTTCACCCCTCCACTTT.

This clonotype has at least ten counts. This rearrangement joins TRBV11-2 to TRBJ2-7; TRBD1 matches 10 bases. With 6 bases clipped from V and 1 base from J, the junction kept 9 bases outside the gene matches. The germline V gene has CDR1 SGHAT and CDR2 FQNNGV. There are 16 residues in the CDR3. CDR3 sequence (DNA): TGTGCCAGCAGACCCCCGACAGGGGGCGATTCCTACGAGCAGTACTTC. Amino acids: CASRPPTGGDSYEQYF.

Many counts were recorded for this clonotype. J is TRBJ1-2 and V is TRBV18; tentative D call: TRBD1 (6 bases). Deletions cut 0 bases from V and 5 bases from J, with 10 bases between. The CDR3 length is 14 residues. In germline, CDR1 is KGHSH, CDR2 LQKENI. The CDR3 here is CASSPPYRDYGYTF. CDR3 in DNA: TGTGCCAGCTCACCACCATACAGGGATTATGGCTACACCTTC.

This clonotype has ten or more counts. V gene TRBV10-1 combines with J gene TRBJ2-3; 13 bases map to TRBD2. After removal of 4 bases from V and 6 bases from J, the junction contained 7 bases not matched to a gene. The CDR3 runs 16 residues. In germline, CDR1 is WNHNN, CDR2 SYGVQD (reference sequence). CDR3 nucleotide sequence: TGCGCCAGCAGTGGCGGACTAGCGGGAGTTCGGGATACGCAGTATTTT. It codes for CASSGGLAGVRDTQYF.

This clonotype was recorded many times. The gene calls are TRBV3-1 and TRBJ2-5, with 13 bases aligning to TRBD2. This CDR3 is built from 17 residues. The V segment lost 1 base and the J segment 4 bases; nucleotides outside the gene matches: 6. Germline CDR1 and CDR2: LGHDT and YNNKEL (reference sequence). CDR3 bases: TGTGCCAGCAGCCAAGGCACTAGCGGGGGGGCGGTAGAGACCCAGTACTTC. Protein: CASSQGTSGGAVETQYF.

Ten or more counts support this clonotype. The rearrangement joins TRBV29-1 to TRBJ2-7, with D possibly TRBD2 on 7 matching bases. The CDR3 covers 13 residues. V lost 2 bases and J lost 4, with 12 bases in between. Germline V gene lookup returns CDR1 SQVTM and CDR2 ANQGSEA. CDR3 protein: CSVEQGRAYEQYF. The CDR3 coding sequence is TGCAGCGTTGAACAGGGGAGGGCATACGAGCAGTACTTC.

This clonotype was detected many times. The rearrangement joins TRBV28 to TRBJ2-7; D may match TRBD1 or TRBD2 (5 bases each). Germline V gene data show CDR1 as MDHEN and CDR2 as SYDVKM. The CDR3 length is 15 residues. V was shortened by 2 bases and J by 3 bases, with 14 bases between the two germline ends. For the CDR3, the DNA is TGTGCCAGCAGTTTACGTCGGCAGGGACGCTACGAGCAGTACTTC. This gives the protein CASSLRRQGRYEQYF.

The genes are TRBV3-1 and TRBJ2-3; 9 bases line up with TRBD2. The CDR3 is made up of 18 amino acids. Germline loops: CDR1 LGHDT, CDR2 YNNKEL (reference sequence). Here the CDR3 reads CTCSPLAGLIIFTDTQYF. Written as DNA, the CDR3 is TGTACCTGCAGTCCACTAGCGGGCCTAATCATCTTCACAGATACGCAGTATTTT.

The sample holds many counts of this clonotype. The CDR3 nucleotides read TGTGCCAGCAGTTTAGCCGGTAGCGGGAGGGGTAACATTCAGTACTTC. This encodes CASSLAGSGRGNIQYF. The V call is TRBV12-3 or TRBV12-4, the J call TRBJ2-4; 11 bases match TRBD2. V lost 0 bases to trimming and J lost 7 bases; unmatched junction nucleotides: 5. The CDR3 has 16 amino acids.

This clonotype appeared a few times. V usage is TRBV29-1 and J usage is TRBJ2-7, with 9 positions matching TRBD1. Germline V gene sequence: CDR1 SQVTM, CDR2 ANQGSEA. This CDR3 region has 12 residues. J lost 4 bases, V lost 6 bases, and 4 bases had no gene match. The CDR3 reads CSVADRGYEQYF. The CDR3 bases are TGCAGCGTGGCGGACAGGGGTTACGAGCAGTACTTC.

This clonotype was counted many times. The V gene is TRBV11-2, the J gene TRBJ2-1; D perhaps matches TRBD2 (6 bases). V lost 1 base, J lost 0 bases, and 16 bases lay in between. Germline lookup yields CDR1 SGHAT and CDR2 FQNNGV. The CDR3 length is 18 residues. The CDR3 coding sequence is TGTGCCAGCAGCTTAGTTGGCGGGACCTGGAGCTCCTACAATGAGCAGTTCTTC. This gives the protein CASSLVGGTWSSYNEQFF.

V gene TRBV30 combines with J gene TRBJ1-2, with a tentative D call TRBD1 (6 bases). Per the germline V gene, CDR1 is GTSNPN and CDR2 is SVGIG (reference sequence). The CDR3 has 13 amino acids. V was shortened by 2 bases and J by 4 bases, with 11 bases between the two germline ends. CDR3 bases: TGTGCCTGGAGTACGGGGGGCCTCTATGGCTACACCTTC. Encoded protein: CAWSTGGLYGYTF. The entire variable domain, with the rest obtained from reference TRBV30 and TRBJ1-2, is as follows: SQTIHQWPATLVQPVGSPLSLECTVEGTSNPNLYWYRQAAGRGLQLLFYSVGIGQISSEVPQNLSASRPQDRQFILSSKKLLLSDSGFYLCAWSTGGLYGYTFGSGTRLTVV.

In its sample, this clonotype was seen many times. The chain carries TRBV12-5 and TRBJ2-7, with D tentatively TRBD1 (5 bases). Trimming stripped 6 bases from V and 1 base from J, with 16 bases between. This CDR3 region has 15 residues. Germline assignment: CDR1 LGHNT and CDR2 FRNRAP. The CDR3 bases are TGTGCTAGTGGCCCCCCGATGACAGCTTCCTACGAGCAGTACTTC. The encoded protein is CASGPPMTASYEQYF.

This clonotype has ten or more counts. The chain couples TRBV4-2 to TRBJ2-2, with TRBD2 identical over 12 bases. The V gene's germline CDR1 is LGHNA and CDR2 YNFKEQ. Unmatched junction bases numbered 6, after V lost 1 base and J lost 3 bases. CDR3 size: 18 residues. The CDR3 DNA follows: TGTGCCAGCAGCCAAGTATTGCTAGCGGGAGGGGACACCGGGGAGCTGTTTTTT. Translating gives CASSQVLLAGGDTGELFF.

The V call is TRBV20-1, the J call TRBJ2-5; 8 nucleotides match TRBD2. CDR1 and CDR2 (germline): DFQATT, SNEGSKA (reference sequence). The junction had 8 bases not matched to a gene; V was cut back by 0 bases and J by 5 bases. CDR3 length: 15 amino acids. Here the CDR3 reads CSARDPSGRGETQYF. CDR3 DNA: TGCAGTGCTAGAGATCCGAGCGGGAGAGGGGAGACCCAGTACTTC.